This entry features one TCR beta chain sequence. Its antigen is not identified. The assay ran at deep level. The protocol was immunoSEQ multiplex PCR, while the TCRdb copy is restricted to in-frame clones and leaves out a portion. The table lists about 820,000 clones, over 90% of them singletons. These data originate in a study of shared clonotypes between healthy human individuals. Study-level results: Researchers found naive subsets generally carried larger estimated richness than memory subsets. Large depth notwithstanding, sorted-subset sequencing proved incomplete by rarefaction. The generation probabilities recorded for non-shared clonotypes fell below those of clonotypes shared by all four donors.

Naivety among CD8 cells was defined by CD45RO negativity and positive CCR7 selection, thereby excluding terminally differentiated effector memory CD45RA+ cells. The CDR3 contains 11 residues. The V gene lost 4 bases and the J gene lost 3 bases, with 4 bases spanning the gap. CDR1 SNHLY and CDR2 FYNNEI come from the germline V gene. The chain uses TRBV2 and TRBJ2-7; D is uncertain. The sample consisted of naive CD8+ T cells sorted from blood. This TCR was sampled from a man aged 25 to 45 in good health. The CDR3 loop reads CASSGHYEQYF. For the CDR3, the DNA is TGTGCCAGCAGTGGCCACTACGAGCAGTACTTC.